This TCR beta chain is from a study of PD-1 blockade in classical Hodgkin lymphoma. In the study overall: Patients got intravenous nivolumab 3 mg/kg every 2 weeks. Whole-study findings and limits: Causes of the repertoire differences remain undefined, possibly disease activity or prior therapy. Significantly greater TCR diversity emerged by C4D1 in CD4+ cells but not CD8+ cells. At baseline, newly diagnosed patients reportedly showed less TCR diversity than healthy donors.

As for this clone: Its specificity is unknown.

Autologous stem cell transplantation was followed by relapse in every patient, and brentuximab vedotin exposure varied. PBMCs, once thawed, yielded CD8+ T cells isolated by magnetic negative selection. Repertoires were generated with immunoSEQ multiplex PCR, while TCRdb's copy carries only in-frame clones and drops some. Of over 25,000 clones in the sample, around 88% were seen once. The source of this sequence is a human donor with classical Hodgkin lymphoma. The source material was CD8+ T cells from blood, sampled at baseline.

CDR3 residues: CASSLKGGGDQETQYF. The CDR3 DNA follows: TGCGCCAGCAGCTTGAAAGGGGGAGGGGACCAAGAGACCCAGTACTTC. This chain connects TRBV5-1 to TRBJ2-5; maybe TRBD2 (7 bases). V shed 1 base and J shed 0 bases, with 13 bases lying between them. Germline CDR1 and CDR2: SGHRS and YFSETQ. The CDR3 is made up of 16 amino acids. Drawing the rest from reference TRBV5-1 and TRBJ2-5, the complete variable domain is KAGVTQTPRYLIKTRGQQVTLSCSPISGHRSVSWYQQTPGQGLQFLFEYFSETQRNKGNFPGRFSGRQFSNSRSEMNVSTLELGDSALYLCASSLKGGGDQETQYFGPGTRLLVL.